The clone carrying this T cell receptor (beta chain) was observed a single time. Its cognate antigen is unknown. The junction departs from the called germline gene at one end, perhaps through a read error. DNA and RNA were both co-extracted from about 19-30 mg of bulk tissue that had not been sorted. Patients underwent resection of primary liver carcinoma. This sample is drawn from a study of tumor-infiltrating lymphocytes in primary liver carcinoma. Study information: Male and female patients aged 30 to 69 years made up the cohort. The study, taken as a whole, reports: Compared with blood, tumor repertoires held significantly more in their top 250 clones. Tumor region pairs shared more overlap than did tumor-adjacent and tumor-blood pairs.

A primer matching the constant region was used to make TCR beta cDNA from around 460 ng of total RNA. Modified slightly, ARM-PCR produced TCR beta libraries over three nested multiplex PCR rounds. Two initial PCR rounds of around 9 cycles each paired TRBV1-TRBV30 forward primers with a C-beta reverse primer. From the multiplex PCR reads, TCRdb called clonotypes with MiXCR, one entry per CDR3 protein. The sample consists of around 120,000 distinct CDR3 sequences, about two thirds of them appearing once. This CDR3 has 16 residues. The germline V gene encodes CDR1 MNHEY and CDR2 SVGEGT. Material: tumor-adjacent normal liver tissue. The sequence came from a woman in her sixties with primary liver carcinoma and hepatitis B virus infection. V and J are TRBV6-2 or TRBV6-3 and TRBJ2-7; 13 positions agree with TRBD2. The CDR3 region is CTSSRTSGRISYKEYF. The DNA for the CDR3 is TGTACCAGTAGCCGGACTAGCGGGAGAATTTCCTACAAGGAGTACTTC.